This TCR beta chain was observed in a study of blood T cell repertoires in COVID-19. Study in general: Researchers got acute and convalescent COVID-19 samples from the United States, Italy and Spain. PBMCs, B-cell-depleted T cells, or T cells provided the cDNA or gDNA that made up the material.

This CDR3 contains 17 residues. The germline V gene has CDR1 SGHDN and CDR2 FVKESK. The ends lost 0 bases at V and 4 bases at J; junction bases unmatched: 6. In the original processing: Reference gene primer amplification yielded estimated nucleated cell counts. Here immunoSEQ multiplex PCR was the method, and the copy in TCRdb shows in-frame clones only, minus some. V, J and clone size are taken as reported in that table, and D and trimming were inferred from the DNA itself. The sample has 250,000 to 400,000 clones, 88% seen once. Seattle enrolled patients during active infection and tracked them longitudinally.

This receptor was obtained from a woman aged 30 to 39 with COVID-19, enrolled during active disease. The sample consisted of peripheral blood. This sequence joins TRBV14 and TRBJ2-2, with TRBD2 identical over 9 bases. The chain's CDR3 is CASSQDSSGVFTGELFF. The CDR3 nucleotides read TGTGCCAGCAGCCAAGATTCTAGCGGGGTTTTCACCGGGGAGCTGTTTTTT.